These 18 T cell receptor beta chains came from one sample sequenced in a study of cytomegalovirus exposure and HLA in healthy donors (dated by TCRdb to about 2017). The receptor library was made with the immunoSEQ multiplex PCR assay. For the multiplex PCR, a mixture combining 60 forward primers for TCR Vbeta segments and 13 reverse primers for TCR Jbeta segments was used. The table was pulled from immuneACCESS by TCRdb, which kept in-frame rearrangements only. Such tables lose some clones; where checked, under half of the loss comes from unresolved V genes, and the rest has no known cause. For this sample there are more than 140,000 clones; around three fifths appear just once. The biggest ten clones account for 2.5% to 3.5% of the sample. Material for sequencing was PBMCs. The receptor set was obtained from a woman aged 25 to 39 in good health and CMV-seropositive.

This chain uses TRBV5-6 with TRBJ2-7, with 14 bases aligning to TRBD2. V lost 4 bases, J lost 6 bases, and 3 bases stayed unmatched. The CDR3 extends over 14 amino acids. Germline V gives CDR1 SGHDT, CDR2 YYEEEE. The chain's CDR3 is CASSAGLAGVEQYF. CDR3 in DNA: TGTGCCAGCAGCGCGGGACTAGCGGGAGTCGAGCAGTACTTC.

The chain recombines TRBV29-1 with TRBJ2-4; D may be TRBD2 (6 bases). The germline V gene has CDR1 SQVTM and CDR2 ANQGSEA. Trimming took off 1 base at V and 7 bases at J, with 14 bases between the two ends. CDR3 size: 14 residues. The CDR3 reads CSVEVGSGRNIQYF. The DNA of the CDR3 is TGCAGCGTTGAAGTAGGGTCGGGGAGGAACATTCAGTACTTC.

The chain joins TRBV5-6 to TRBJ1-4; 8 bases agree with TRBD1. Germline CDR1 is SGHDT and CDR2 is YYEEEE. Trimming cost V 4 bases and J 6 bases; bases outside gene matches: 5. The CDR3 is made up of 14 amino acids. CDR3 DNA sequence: TGTGCCAGCAGCCATGGACAGGGAGATGAAAAACTGTTTTTT. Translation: CASSHGQGDEKLFF.

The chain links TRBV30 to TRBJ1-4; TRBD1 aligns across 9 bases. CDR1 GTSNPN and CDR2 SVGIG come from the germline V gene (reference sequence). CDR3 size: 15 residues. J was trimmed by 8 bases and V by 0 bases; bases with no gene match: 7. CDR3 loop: CAWSVNWDREEKLFF. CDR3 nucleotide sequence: TGTGCCTGGAGTGTAAATTGGGACAGGGAGGAAAAACTGTTTTTT.

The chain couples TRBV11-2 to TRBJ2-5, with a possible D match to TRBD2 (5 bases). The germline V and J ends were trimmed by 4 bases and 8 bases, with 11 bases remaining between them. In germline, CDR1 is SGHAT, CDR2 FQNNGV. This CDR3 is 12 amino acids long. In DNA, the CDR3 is TGTGCCAGCAGCTCCCAGTCGGGAACCCAGTACTTC. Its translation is CASSSQSGTQYF.

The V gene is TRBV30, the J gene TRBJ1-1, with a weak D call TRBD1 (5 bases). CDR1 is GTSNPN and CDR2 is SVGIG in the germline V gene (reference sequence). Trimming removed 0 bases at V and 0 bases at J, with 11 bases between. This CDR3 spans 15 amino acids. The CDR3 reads CAWSVDAGMNTEAFF. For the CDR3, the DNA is TGTGCCTGGAGTGTAGATGCAGGGATGAACACTGAAGCTTTCTTT.

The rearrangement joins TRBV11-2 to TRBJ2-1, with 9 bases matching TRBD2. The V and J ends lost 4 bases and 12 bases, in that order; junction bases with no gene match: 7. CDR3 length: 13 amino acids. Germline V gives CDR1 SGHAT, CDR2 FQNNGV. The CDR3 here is CASSSPRAGGQFF. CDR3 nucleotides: TGTGCCAGCAGCTCCCCCCGAGCGGGAGGGCAGTTCTTC.

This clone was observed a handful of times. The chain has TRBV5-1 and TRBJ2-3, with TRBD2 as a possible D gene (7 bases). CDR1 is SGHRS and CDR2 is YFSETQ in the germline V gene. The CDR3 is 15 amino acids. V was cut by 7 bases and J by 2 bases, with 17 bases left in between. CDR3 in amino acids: CASRVGGAPTDTQYF. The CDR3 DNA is TGCGCCAGCCGGGTGGGGGGGGCCCCCACAGATACGCAGTATTTT.

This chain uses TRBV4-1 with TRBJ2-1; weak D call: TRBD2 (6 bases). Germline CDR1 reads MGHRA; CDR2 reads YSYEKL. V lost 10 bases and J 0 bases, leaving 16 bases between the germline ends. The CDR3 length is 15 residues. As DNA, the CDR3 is TGCGCCACCCGGGGGACGTCGAGCTCCTACAATGAGCAGTTCTTC. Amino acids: CATRGTSSSYNEQFF.

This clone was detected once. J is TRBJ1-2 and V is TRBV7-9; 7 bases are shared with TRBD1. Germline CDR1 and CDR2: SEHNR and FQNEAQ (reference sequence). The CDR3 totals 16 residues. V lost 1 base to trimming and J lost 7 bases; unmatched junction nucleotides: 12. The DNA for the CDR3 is TGTGCCAGCAGCTTAGGGACCATCAGGACAGGAGGTGGCTACACCTTC. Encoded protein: CASSLGTIRTGGGYTF.

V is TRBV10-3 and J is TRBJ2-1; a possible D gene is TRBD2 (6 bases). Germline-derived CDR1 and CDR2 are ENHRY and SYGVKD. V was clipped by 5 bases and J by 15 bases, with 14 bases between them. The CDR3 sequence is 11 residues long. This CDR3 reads CAISNSGSRFF. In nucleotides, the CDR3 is TGTGCCATCAGTAATTCCGGGAGTCGGTTCTTC.

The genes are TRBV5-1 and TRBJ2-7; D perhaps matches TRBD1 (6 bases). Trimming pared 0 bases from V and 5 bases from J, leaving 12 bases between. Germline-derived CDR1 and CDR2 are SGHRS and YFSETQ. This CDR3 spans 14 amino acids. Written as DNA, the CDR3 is TGCGCCAGCAGCTTGGCTAGCAGGGGTGACGAGCAGTACTTC. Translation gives CASSLASRGDEQYF.

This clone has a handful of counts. CDR3 nucleotides: TGTGCCAGCCGCTCAAGCCCCAGGCACGTGAACTATGGCTACACCTTC. Encoded protein: CASRSSPRHVNYGYTF. The rearrangement links TRBV2 to TRBJ1-2; D remains ambiguous. This CDR3 has 16 residues. Trimming cost V 8 bases and J 2 bases, with 21 bases left between them. The V gene's germline CDR1 is SNHLY and CDR2 FYNNEI. Full variable domain (rest looked up from reference TRBV2 and TRBJ1-2): EPEVTQTPSHQVTQMGQEVILRCVPISNHLYFYWYRQILGQKVEFLVSFYNNEISEKSEIFDDQFSVERPDGSNFTLKIRSTKLEDSAMYFCASRSSPRHVNYGYTFGSGTRLTVV.

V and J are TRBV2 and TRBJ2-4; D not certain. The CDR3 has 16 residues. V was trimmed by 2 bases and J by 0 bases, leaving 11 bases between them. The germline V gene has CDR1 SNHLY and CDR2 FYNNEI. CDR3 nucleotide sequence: TGTGCCAGCAGTGAACACAGTTACATAGCCAAAAACATTCAGTACTTC. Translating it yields CASSEHSYIAKNIQYF.

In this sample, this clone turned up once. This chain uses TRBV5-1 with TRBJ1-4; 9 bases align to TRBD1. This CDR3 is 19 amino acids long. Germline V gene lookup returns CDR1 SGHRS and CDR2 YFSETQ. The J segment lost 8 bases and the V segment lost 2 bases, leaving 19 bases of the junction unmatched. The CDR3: CASSFLPPDTGGNTEKLFF. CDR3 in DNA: TGCGCCAGCAGCTTTCTTCCGCCAGATACAGGGGGCAACACAGAAAAACTGTTTTTT.

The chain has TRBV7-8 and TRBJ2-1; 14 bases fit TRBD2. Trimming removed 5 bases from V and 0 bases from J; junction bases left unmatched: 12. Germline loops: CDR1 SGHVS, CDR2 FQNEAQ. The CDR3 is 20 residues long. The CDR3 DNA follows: TGTGCCAGCAGCCAAATAGGACTAGCGGGGGGCAAGAGCTCCTACAATGAGCAGTTCTTC. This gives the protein CASSQIGLAGGKSSYNEQFF.

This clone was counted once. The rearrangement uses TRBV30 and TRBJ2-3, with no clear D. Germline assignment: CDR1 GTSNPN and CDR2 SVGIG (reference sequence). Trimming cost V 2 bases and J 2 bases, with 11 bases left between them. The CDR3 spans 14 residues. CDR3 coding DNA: TGTGCCTGGAGTAAGCGTGGCTACACAGATACGCAGTATTTT. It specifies CAWSKRGYTDTQYF.

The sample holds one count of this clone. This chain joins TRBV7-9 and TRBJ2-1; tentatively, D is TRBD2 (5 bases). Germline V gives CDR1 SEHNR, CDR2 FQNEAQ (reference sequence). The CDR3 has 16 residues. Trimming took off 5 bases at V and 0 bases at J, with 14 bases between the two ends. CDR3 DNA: TGTGCCAGCAGCCGGCCCAAAGGGAGCTCCTACAATGAGCAGTTCTTC. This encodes CASSRPKGSSYNEQFF.